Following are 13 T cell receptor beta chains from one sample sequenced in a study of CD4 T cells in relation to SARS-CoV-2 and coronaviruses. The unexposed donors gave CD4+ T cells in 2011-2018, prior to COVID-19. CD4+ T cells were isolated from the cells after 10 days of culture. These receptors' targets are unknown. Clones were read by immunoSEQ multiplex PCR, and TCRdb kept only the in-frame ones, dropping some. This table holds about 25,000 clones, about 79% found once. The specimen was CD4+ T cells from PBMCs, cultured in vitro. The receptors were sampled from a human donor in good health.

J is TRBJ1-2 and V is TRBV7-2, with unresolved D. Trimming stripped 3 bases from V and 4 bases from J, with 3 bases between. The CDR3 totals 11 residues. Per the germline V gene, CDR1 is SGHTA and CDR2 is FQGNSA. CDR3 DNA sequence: TGTGCCAGCAGCTTCAGCTATGGCTACACCTTC. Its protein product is CASSFSYGYTF.

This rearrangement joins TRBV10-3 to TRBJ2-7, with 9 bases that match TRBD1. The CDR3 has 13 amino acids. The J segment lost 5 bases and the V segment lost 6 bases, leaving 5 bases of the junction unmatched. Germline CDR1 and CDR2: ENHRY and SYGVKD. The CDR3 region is CAIRGQGNDEQYF. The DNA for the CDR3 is TGTGCCATCAGGGGACAGGGAAATGACGAGCAGTACTTC.

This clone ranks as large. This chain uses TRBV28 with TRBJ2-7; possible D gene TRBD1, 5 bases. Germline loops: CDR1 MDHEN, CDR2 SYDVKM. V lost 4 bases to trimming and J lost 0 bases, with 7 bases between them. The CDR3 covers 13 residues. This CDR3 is CASSSGYSYEQYF. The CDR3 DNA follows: TGTGCCAGCAGTTCAGGGTACTCCTACGAGCAGTACTTC.

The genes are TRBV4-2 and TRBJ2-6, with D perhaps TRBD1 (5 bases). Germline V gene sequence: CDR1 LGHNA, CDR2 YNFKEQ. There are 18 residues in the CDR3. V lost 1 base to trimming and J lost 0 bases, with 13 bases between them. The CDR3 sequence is CASSQGGRLSSGANVLTF. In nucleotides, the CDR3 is TGTGCCAGCAGCCAAGGGGGCCGCTTGAGCTCTGGGGCCAACGTCCTGACTTTC.

CDR3 in DNA: TGTGCTAGTGGCTCGGGCGATCAGCCCCAGCATTTT. Its translation: CASGSGDQPQHF. The chain is built from TRBV12-5 and TRBJ1-5; D gene ambiguous. CDR1 and CDR2 (germline): LGHNT, FRNRAP. This CDR3 has 12 residues. V lost 6 bases and J 5 bases, leaving 8 bases between the germline ends. Looking up the rest from reference TRBV12-5 and TRBJ1-5 gives the full variable domain: DARVTQTPRHKVTEMGQEVTMRCQPILGHNTVFWYRQTMMQGLELLAYFRNRAPLDDSGMPKDRFSAEMPDATLATLKIQPSEPRDSAVYFCASGSGDQPQHFGDGTRLSIL.

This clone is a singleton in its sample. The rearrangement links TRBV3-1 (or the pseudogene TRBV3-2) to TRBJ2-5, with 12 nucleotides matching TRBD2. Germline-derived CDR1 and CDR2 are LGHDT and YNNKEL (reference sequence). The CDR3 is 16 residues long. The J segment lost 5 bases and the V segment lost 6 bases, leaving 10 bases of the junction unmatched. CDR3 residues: CASRLTSGGTRETQYF. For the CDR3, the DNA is TGTGCCAGCAGACTGACTAGCGGGGGAACGCGCGAGACCCAGTACTTC.

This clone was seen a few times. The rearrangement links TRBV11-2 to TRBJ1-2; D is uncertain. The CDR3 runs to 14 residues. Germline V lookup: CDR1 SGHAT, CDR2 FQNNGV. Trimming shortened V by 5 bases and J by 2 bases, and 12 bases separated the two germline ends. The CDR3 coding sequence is TGTGCCAGCAGCCGGGGATACGGGAACTATGGCTACACCTTC. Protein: CASSRGYGNYGYTF.

Here the CDR3 DNA reads TGTGCCAGCAGCTTTCGGAGGACAGGGGCGACCGGGGAGCTGTTTTTT. This gives the protein CASSFRRTGATGELFF. The chain links TRBV7-8 to TRBJ2-2, with 9 bases identical to TRBD1. The CDR3 contains 16 residues. CDR1 is SGHVS, CDR2 FQNEAQ, per germline. The V segment lost 3 bases and the J segment 5 bases; nucleotides outside the gene matches: 7.

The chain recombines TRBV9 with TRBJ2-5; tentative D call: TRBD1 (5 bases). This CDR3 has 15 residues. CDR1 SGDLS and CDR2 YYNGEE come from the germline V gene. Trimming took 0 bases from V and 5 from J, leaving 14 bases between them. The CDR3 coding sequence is TGTGCCAGCAGCGTAGCCCCAGGGTTAGGCGAGACCCAGTACTTC. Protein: CASSVAPGLGETQYF.

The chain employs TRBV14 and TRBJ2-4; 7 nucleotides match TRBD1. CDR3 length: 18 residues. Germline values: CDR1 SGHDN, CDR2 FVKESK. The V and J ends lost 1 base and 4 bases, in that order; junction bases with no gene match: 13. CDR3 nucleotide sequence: TGTGCCAGCAGCCAAGGAAGGGGGCGCGCCCTCGGGAAAAACATTCAGTACTTC. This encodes CASSQGRGRALGKNIQYF.

The CDR3: CASSLGGRGGADTQYF. CDR3 bases: TGTGCCAGCAGCTTAGGAGGGCGCGGGGGGGCAGATACGCAGTATTTT. The gene calls are TRBV7-2 and TRBJ2-3, with TRBD2 identical over 9 bases. The CDR3 consists of 16 residues. Germline-derived CDR1 and CDR2 are SGHTA and FQGNSA. V lost 1 base and J lost 4; bases outside the gene matches: 6.

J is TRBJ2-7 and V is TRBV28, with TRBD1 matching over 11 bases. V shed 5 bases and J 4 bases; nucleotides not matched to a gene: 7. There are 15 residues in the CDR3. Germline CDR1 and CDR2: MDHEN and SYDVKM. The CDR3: CASSLWTGGGYEQYF. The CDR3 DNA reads TGTGCCAGCAGTCTCTGGACAGGGGGCGGGTACGAGCAGTACTTC.

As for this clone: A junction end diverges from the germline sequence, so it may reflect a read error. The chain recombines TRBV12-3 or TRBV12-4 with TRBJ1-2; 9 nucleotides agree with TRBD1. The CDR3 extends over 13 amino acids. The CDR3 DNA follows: TGTGTCAGCAGCCGTACAGGGGGCATAGGCTACACCTTC. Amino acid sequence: CVSSRTGGIGYTF.